The rows below give T cell receptor beta chains drawn from one sample of a study of blood T cells in healthy people across ages. TCRdb independently ran MiXCR on the 5' RACE reads; one entry per CDR3 protein. Of some 560,000 distinct CDR3 sequences detected, about 27% appear once; the ten largest clones hold 3% to 4%. This sample also appeared in a second study, on T cells of mothers and their children.

The sample comprised blood. The receptors here all came from a boy aged 2 to 10 in good health. The CDR3 runs from the conserved cysteine through the conserved F or W. The D gene is left open where the match is weak. Expanded clones are given a class, and other clones once, few, many or no size at all.

TRBV29-1,TRBD2,TRBJ2-1,NA,TGCAGCGTACCTAGCGGGGGGGCGTGGAATGAGCAGTTCTTC,CSVPSGGAWNEQFF
TRBV6-2/TRBV6-3,NA,TRBJ2-1,few,TGTGCCAGCAAACAACTCCCTCTCGATGGCGAGCAGTTCTTC,CASKQLPLDGEQFF
TRBV7-9,NA,TRBJ1-2,NA,TGTGCCAGCAGCTTAGGCAGTATCTATGGCTACACCTTC,CASSLGSIYGYTF
TRBV10-3,TRBD1,TRBJ1-6,many,TGTGCCATCAGTGAGGGCCGGGACAGGGGTTCACCCCTCCACTTT,CAISEGRDRGSPLHF
TRBV9,TRBD2,TRBJ2-5,NA,TGTGCCAGCAGCGCCCGGACTAGCCCGGGGGAGACCCAGTACTTC,CASSARTSPGETQYF
TRBV9,NA,TRBJ1-3,NA,TGTGCCAGCAGCGTAGGGCCGCAACGCCCCTCTGGAAACACCATATATTTT,CASSVGPQRPSGNTIYF
TRBV6-5,NA,TRBJ2-7,NA,TGTGCCAGCAGGAGATCACAGGGTCGCGACGAGCAGTACTTC,CASRRSQGRDEQYF
TRBV7-9,TRBD2,TRBJ2-7,NA,TGTGCCAGCAGCTTTGTGCCTAGCGGAGACGAGCAGTACTTC,CASSFVPSGDEQYF
TRBV10-3,NA,TRBJ2-2,few,TGTGCCATCAGACAGGTCAACACCGGGGAGCTGTTTTTT,CAIRQVNTGELFF
TRBV20-1,TRBD2,TRBJ2-1,NA,TGCAGTGCTGGCCCCCGGGGGGCCTACAATGAGCAGTTCTTC,CSAGPRGAYNEQFF
TRBV7-3,TRBD1,TRBJ2-6,few,TGTGCCAGCAGCTTCGACAGGGCCGGGGCCAACGTCCTGACTTTC,CASSFDRAGANVLTF
TRBV12-3/TRBV12-4,NA,TRBJ1-2,NA,TGTGCCAGCAGCTACGGGACGGAGGGTGGCTACACCTTC,CASSYGTEGGYTF
TRBV5-1,NA,TRBJ1-2,NA,TGCGCCAGCAGCGCCTATTCACAGGGTGGAGGCGGCTACACCTTC,CASSAYSQGGGGYTF
TRBV12-5,NA,TRBJ2-2,few,TGTGCTAGTGGTTTGGTGGCCGGGGAGCTGTTTTTT,CASGLVAGELFF
TRBV5-1,NA,TRBJ2-2,few,TGCGCCACCAGGGAAATGACTCCTATGACCGGGGAGCTGTTTTTT,CATREMTPMTGELFF
TRBV20-1,NA,TRBJ2-3,few,TGCAGTGCCGCTAATACTGGGCCTACGTCGGCAGGGAGGACGCAGTATTTT,CSAANTGPTSAGRTQYF
TRBV5-6,NA,TRBJ2-7,few,TGTGCCAGCAGCTTTGGTGTCGCCTCCTACGAGCAGTACTTC,CASSFGVASYEQYF
TRBV11-2,NA,TRBJ2-1,few,TGTGCCAGCAGCCCAGAGGAGGGACAGACCTACAATGAGCAGTTCTTC,CASSPEEGQTYNEQFF
TRBV24-1,TRBD1,TRBJ2-5,NA,TGTGCCACCAGTGATGTGACAGGGAGAGGGGGTCAGGGGACCCAGTACTTC,CATSDVTGRGGQGTQYF
TRBV29-1,TRBD2,TRBJ2-3,NA,TGCAGCGCTTCTAGCGGGAGTGTGAAAGATACGCAGTATTTT,CSASSGSVKDTQYF
TRBV7-9,NA,TRBJ1-4,NA,TGTGCCAGCAGCTCTTCCCGTGCAACTAATGAAAAACTGTTTTTT,CASSSSRATNEKLFF
TRBV11-2,NA,TRBJ1-6,NA,TGTGCCAGCAGCTCAAAACGGACACTTCGCAGCTCACCCCTCCACTTT,CASSSKRTLRSSPLHF
TRBV30,TRBD1,TRBJ2-5,NA,TGTGCCTGGAATCCCGGGACAGGGGGGGAGACCCAGTACTTC,CAWNPGTGGETQYF
TRBV20-1,TRBD2,TRBJ2-7,NA,TGCAGTGCCCCCCTTCGGATGGGGGGGGGATACGAGCAGTACTTC,CSAPLRMGGGYEQYF
TRBV20-1,NA,TRBJ2-3,few,TGCAGTGCTAGTGGCACATCTAGCACAGATACGCAGTATTTT,CSASGTSSTDTQYF
TRBV7-9,NA,TRBJ1-4,NA,TGTGCCAGCAGCTTAGTGGGAGGAGCTGATGAAAAACTGTTTTTT,CASSLVGGADEKLFF
TRBV5-8,NA,TRBJ1-1,NA,TGTGCCAGCAACCGAGGGACTGAAGCTTTCTTT,CASNRGTEAFF
TRBV6-2/TRBV6-3,TRBD2,TRBJ2-1,NA,TGTGCCAGCAGCCTAGCGGGAGTACTCAATGAGCAGTTCTTC,CASSLAGVLNEQFF
TRBV29-1,NA,TRBJ2-5,few,TGCAGCGTTGAAGAACTGGTCGGGGAGACCCAGTACTTC,CSVEELVGETQYF
TRBV11-1,NA,TRBJ2-1,few,TGTGCCAGCAGCTTAAGGAAGGGGATCTCCTACAATGAGCAGTTCTTC,CASSLRKGISYNEQFF
TRBV5-1,NA,TRBJ2-2,NA,TGCGCCAGCGGACTAAGCCCTGAAACCGGGGAGCTGTTTTTT,CASGLSPETGELFF
TRBV3-1,TRBD2,TRBJ2-3,few,TGTGCCAGCAGCCAACGGGAGGGAGGGTTGGCAGATACGCAGTATTTT,CASSQREGGLADTQYF
TRBV7-8,NA,TRBJ2-5,NA,TGTGCCAGCAGCTTAGTAAGGAAAGAGACCCAGTACTTC,CASSLVRKETQYF
TRBV6-1,NA,TRBJ1-5,NA,TGTGCCAGCAGTGAAGTAGGGTTCAATCAGCCCCAGCATTTT,CASSEVGFNQPQHF
TRBV20-1,TRBD1,TRBJ2-7,few,TGCTCGGGACAGGGGGCCTACGAGCAGTACTTC,CSGQGAYEQYF
TRBV7-2,NA,TRBJ2-7,NA,TGTGCCGGCAGTTTAGGGTTTTCGAGGTCCTACGAGCAGTACTTC,CAGSLGFSRSYEQYF
TRBV7-9,NA,TRBJ1-3,few,TGTGCCAGCAGCGCCCTCTGGCCCCTTGGAAACACCATATATTTT,CASSALWPLGNTIYF
TRBV10-3,TRBD1,TRBJ2-5,many,TGTGCCATCTCCCGACAGGGCGGAGAGACCCAGTACTTC,CAISRQGGETQYF
TRBV10-3,NA,TRBJ1-5,NA,TGTGCCATCAGTGGGCAGGGAGGTCAGCCCCAGCATTTT,CAISGQGGQPQHF
TRBV29-1,NA,TRBJ2-3,NA,TGCAGCGTTGAAGATCTGGCCACTAGCACAGATACGCAGTATTTT,CSVEDLATSTDTQYF